This note documents a single T cell receptor beta chain sequence. The data stem from a study of blood T cell repertoires in COVID-19. On the study more broadly: Sites in the United States, Italy and Spain provided acute and convalescent COVID-19 samples. From T cells, B-cell-depleted T cells, or PBMCs came the material, which was cDNA or gDNA.

In the original analysis: From reference gene primer amplification, estimates of nucleated cell counts were derived. Measured with immunoSEQ multiplex PCR; TCRdb has only the in-frame clones, and not every one. The V and J calls and clone size were taken over from that table, and D and trimming were inferred from the DNA. Altogether 200,000 to 300,000 clones are present, approximately 86% being singletons, with the ten largest covering roughly 1.8%. The sequence was obtained from a man aged 30-40 years with active or convalescent COVID-19. Sequences were obtained from peripheral blood.

The CDR3 DNA reads TGTGCCAGCATCTATGGGACTAGCGGGGAGAGCTTGGCCAAAAACATTCAGTACTTC. It yields the protein CASIYGTSGESLAKNIQYF. V is TRBV7-9 and J is TRBJ2-4, with 13 bases identical to TRBD2. V lost 7 bases and J lost 1; bases outside the gene matches: 13. Germline CDR1 SEHNR, CDR2 FQNEAQ (reference sequence). This CDR3 is 19 amino acids long.